The 28 T cell receptor beta chains below all came from one sample that was sequenced in a study of T-cell reconstitution after alpha-beta-depleted transplantation in children. Preparation of the TCRbeta library used unique molecular identifiers. TCRdb passed the PCR reads through MiXCR, listing each CDR3 protein once. The table shows about 200,000 distinct CDR3 sequences, with 8.4% occurring only once. The sequencing used PBMCs, mostly from graft donor cells, collected 360 days after TCRalphabeta/CD19-depleted stem cell transplant. The receptor source for this set is a male patient between 2 and 10 years old who had a stem cell transplant for acute myeloid leukemia, so the T cells may come from the graft donor.

This clonotype was seen at least ten times. The V and J genes are TRBV6-5 and TRBJ1-2; 10 bases line up with TRBD1. This CDR3 region has 11 residues. J was trimmed by 9 bases and V by 8 bases; bases with no gene match: 3. Germline assignment: CDR1 MNHEY and CDR2 SVGAGI. The CDR3: CASGDRGSYTF. CDR3 DNA: TGTGCCAGCGGGGACAGGGGTAGCTACACCTTC.

As DNA, the CDR3 is TGTGCCAGCAGTTTGGGTGGACTGACCAATCAGCCCCAGCATTTT. It codes for CASSLGGLTNQPQHF. This rearrangement joins TRBV12-3 or TRBV12-4 to TRBJ1-5; no firm D call. The CDR3 extends over 15 amino acids. V was trimmed by 3 bases and J by 3 bases, leaving 12 bases between them.

This clonotype appeared a few times. The chain uses TRBV6-1 and TRBJ2-7, with 8 bases matching TRBD2. Trimming took 6 bases from V and 2 from J; bases not matched to a gene: 9. CDR3 length equals 15 residues. CDR1 is MNHNS, CDR2 SASEGT, per germline. The CDR3 DNA follows: TGTGCCAGCAGACGCAGCGGGAGCCCCCCCTACGAGCAGTACTTC. Amino acid sequence: CASRRSGSPPYEQYF.

V and J are TRBV12-3 or TRBV12-4 and TRBJ2-1; D not certain. This CDR3 comprises 14 residues. V lost 4 bases and J lost 2, with 9 bases in between. The CDR3: CASSSGLTYNEQFF. CDR3 in DNA: TGTGCCAGCAGTTCTGGTCTAACCTACAATGAGCAGTTCTTC.

This clonotype has a count of ten or more. This chain's CDR3 is CSARVLAGGLGGELFF. The CDR3 DNA reads as TGCAGTGCTAGAGTACTGGCGGGAGGTCTTGGCGGGGAGCTGTTTTTT. The V call is TRBV20-1, the J call TRBJ2-2, with TRBD2 identical over 8 bases. Germline-derived CDR1 and CDR2 are DFQATT and SNEGSKA (reference sequence). The trim removed 1 base at V and 7 bases at J, leaving 11 bases unmatched. This CDR3 is 16 amino acids long.

This clonotype was detected only a few times. CDR3 nucleotide sequence: TGCGCCAGCAGCACCTCCGGGACTAGCGGGGGGGCGTACACAGATACGCAGTATTTT. This translates into CASSTSGTSGGAYTDTQYF. The chain is built from TRBV5-1 and TRBJ2-3; 16 bases align to TRBD2. Looked up from germline, CDR1 is SGHRS and CDR2 is YFSETQ. This CDR3 is 19 amino acids long. J gave up 2 bases and V 4 bases, and 10 bases lay outside the gene matches.

V and J are TRBV11-2 and TRBJ2-4; D gene unclear. CDR3 length: 12 amino acids. The V gene's germline CDR1 is SGHAT and CDR2 FQNNGV. Trimming left V 2 bases short and J 7 bases short, with 6 bases between. The CDR3 nucleotides are TGTGCCAGCAGCTTAAGGGTGAACATTCAGTACTTC. Its protein is CASSLRVNIQYF.

This clonotype occurred a few times. The gene calls are TRBV12-3 or TRBV12-4 and TRBJ2-2; 7 nucleotides align to TRBD2. This CDR3 has 15 residues. Trimming cost V 6 bases and J 0 bases; bases outside gene matches: 4. CDR3 residues: CASRRGGTNTGELFF. CDR3 nucleotides: TGTGCCAGCAGGAGGGGAGGGACGAACACCGGGGAGCTGTTTTTT.

In its sample, this clonotype was seen a few times. The gene calls are TRBV7-2 and TRBJ2-3; possibly TRBD2 for D (6 bases). The length of the CDR3 is 11 residues. Trimming cost V 5 bases and J 14 bases, with 14 bases left between them. Germline assignment: CDR1 SGHTA and CDR2 FQGNSA. CDR3 sequence (DNA): TGTGCCAGCAGCGGCGGGGTACTTCGGTATTTT. Translated: CASSGGVLRYF.

The chain carries TRBV6-5 and TRBJ2-7; D is unclear. The germline V gene encodes CDR1 MNHEY and CDR2 SVGAGI. The CDR3 has 15 residues. Trimming shortened V by 2 bases and J by 0 bases, and 11 bases separated the two germline ends. The CDR3 nucleotides are TGTGCCAGCAGTTACGGTGGCGAAATCTCCTACGAGCAGTACGTC. Its protein is CASSYGGEISYEQYV.

The chain couples TRBV27 to TRBJ2-3; TRBD2 agrees at 8 bases. This CDR3 comprises 16 residues. From germline, CDR1 is MNHEY and CDR2 SMNVEV (reference sequence). V was pared by 3 bases and J by 4 bases, with 9 bases of the junction left unmatched. In nucleotides, the CDR3 is TGTGCCAGCAGTTTTCGACTAGCGTTATCGGCAGATACGCAGTATTTT. Protein: CASSFRLALSADTQYF.

This clonotype was picked up many times. The V gene is TRBV29-1, the J gene TRBJ2-3; D is perhaps TRBD1 or TRBD2 (5 bases each). Germline loops: CDR1 SQVTM, CDR2 ANQGSEA. The ends were cut back, 3 bases at V and 2 bases at J, with 27 bases in the middle. This CDR3 has 19 residues. The chain's CDR3 is CSVDGWGSVPGRNTDTQYF. DNA for the CDR3: TGCAGCGTTGACGGCTGGGGTTCGGTCCCGGGACGTAACACAGATACGCAGTATTTT.

Notes on this clonotype: Germline and junction disagree at one end, which may indicate a read error. This chain uses TRBV7-9 with TRBJ2-1; 10 bases match TRBD2. In germline, CDR1 is SEHNR, CDR2 FQNEAQ (reference sequence). The CDR3 runs to 16 residues. The CDR3 nucleotides read TGTTCCAGCAGCCCCCGGACTAGCGGATCTCACAATGAGCAGTTCTTC. Translation: CSSSPRTSGSHNEQFF.

This clonotype was counted a few times. The chain joins TRBV15 to TRBJ2-1, with 10 bases matching TRBD2. The junction had 12 bases not matched to a gene; V was cut back by 0 bases and J by 4 bases. The CDR3 runs 19 residues. The germline V gene has CDR1 LNHNV and CDR2 YYDKDF (reference sequence). CDR3 in DNA: TGTGCCACCAGCAGAGATCGGGTTTTAAGCGGGGGGGTATACAATGAGCAGTTCTTC. It specifies CATSRDRVLSGGVYNEQFF.

This clonotype was seen more than once but under ten times. The rearrangement joins TRBV6-5 to TRBJ1-1, with D possibly being TRBD1 (6 bases). The CDR3 consists of 14 residues. V shed 2 bases and J shed 3 bases, with 10 bases lying between them. In germline, CDR1 is MNHEY, CDR2 SVGAGI. In DNA form, the CDR3 reads TGTGCCAGCAGTTACGGCACAGGGTACACTGAAGCTTTCTTT. It yields the protein CASSYGTGYTEAFF.

The V gene is TRBV5-1, the J gene TRBJ1-1; tentative D call: TRBD1 (6 bases). V lost 0 bases, J lost 3 bases, and 9 bases lay in between. The CDR3 is 14 amino acids. Germline V gene lookup returns CDR1 SGHRS and CDR2 YFSETQ. CDR3 nucleotides: TGCGCCAGCAGCTTGGACAGGGCAGACACTGAAGCTTTCTTT. Its protein product is CASSLDRADTEAFF. The full variable domain, in which reference TRBV5-1 and TRBJ1-1 provide the parts outside the CDR3, is KAGVTQTPRYLIKTRGQQVTLSCSPISGHRSVSWYQQTPGQGLQFLFEYFSETQRNKGNFPGRFSGRQFSNSRSEMNVSTLELGDSALYLCASSLDRADTEAFFGQGTRLTVV.

This clonotype was recorded at least ten times. The chain carries TRBV10-3 and TRBJ2-3; tentative D call: TRBD1 (6 bases). V lost 8 bases, J lost 7 bases, and 16 bases lay in between. The germline V gene has CDR1 ENHRY and CDR2 SYGVKD. The CDR3 consists of 13 residues. This CDR3 is CAIRGRGWNTQYF. CDR3 bases: TGTGCCATCCGAGGCAGGGGCTGGAATACGCAGTATTTT.

This clonotype came up a few times. V gene TRBV7-2 combines with J gene TRBJ2-3; D remains unclear. In germline, CDR1 is SGHTA, CDR2 FQGNSA. This CDR3 has 16 residues. V dropped 1 base and J dropped 1 base, with 12 bases sitting between them. DNA of the CDR3: TGTGCCAGCAGCTTAGGATGGCCTTGGGGCACAGATACGCAGTATTTT. Translating it yields CASSLGWPWGTDTQYF. The full variable domain, its missing parts supplied by reference TRBV7-2 and TRBJ2-3, is GAGVSQSPSNKVTEKGKDVELRCDPISGHTALYWYRQSLGQGLEFLIYFQGNSAPDKSGLPSDRFSAERTGGSVSTLTIQRTQQEDSAVYLCASSLGWPWGTDTQYFGPGTRLTVL.

This clonotype appeared a few times. The chain combines TRBV5-1 with TRBJ2-7; 7 bases fit TRBD2. V dropped 4 bases and J dropped 0; count of bases not matched to a gene: 10. The CDR3 extends over 16 amino acids. Germline loops: CDR1 SGHRS, CDR2 YFSETQ. The DNA of the CDR3 is TGCGCCAGCAGCCCCCCGCTAGCGGAGGCCTCCTACGAGCAGTACTTC. It is translated as CASSPPLAEASYEQYF.

This chain uses TRBV25-1 with TRBJ2-5; 11 bases are a match to TRBD1. The CDR3 is made up of 14 amino acids. In germline, CDR1 is MGHDK, CDR2 SYGVNS. Trimming at V came to 6 bases and at J to 2 bases, leaving 2 bases not matched to a gene. The CDR3 nucleotides are TGTGCCAGCAGGCGGGACAGGGGGCAAGAGACCCAGTACTTC. Encoded protein: CASRRDRGQETQYF.

This clonotype was observed at least ten times. The chain employs TRBV7-6 and TRBJ2-2; no clear D. There are 13 residues in the CDR3. V lost 2 bases to trimming and J lost 7 bases, with 8 bases between them. Germline lookup yields CDR1 SGHVS and CDR2 FNYEAQ. The DNA of the CDR3 is TGTGCCAGCAGCTTAAGGGCGATCGGGGAGCTGTTTTTT. Its protein is CASSLRAIGELFF.

This clonotype showed up just a few times. V gene TRBV7-8 combines with J gene TRBJ1-5; D is uncertain. Germline CDR1 and CDR2: SGHVS and FQNEAQ. The CDR3 has 12 amino acids. V gave up 5 bases and J gave up 9 bases, with 11 bases separating them. CDR3 in amino acids: CASSPGEGPQHF. The CDR3 coding sequence is TGTGCCAGCAGCCCCGGCGAGGGGCCCCAGCATTTT. The entire variable domain, with the rest obtained from reference TRBV7-8 and TRBJ1-5, is as follows: GAGVSQSPRYKVAKRGQDVALRCDPISGHVSLFWYQQALGQGPEFLTYFQNEAQLDKSGLPSDRFFAERPEGSVSTLKIQRTQQEDSAVYLCASSPGEGPQHFGDGTRLSIL.

V gene TRBV29-1 combines with J gene TRBJ2-7; D possibly corresponds to TRBD1 (6 bases). Germline V lookup: CDR1 SQVTM, CDR2 ANQGSEA. The CDR3 contains 12 residues. Trimming took 2 bases from V and 6 from J, leaving 11 bases between them. The CDR3 loop is CSVEFGTREQYF. For the CDR3, the DNA is TGCAGCGTTGAATTCGGGACACGCGAGCAGTACTTC.

This clonotype was detected many times. The J gene is TRBJ2-5, the V gene TRBV29-1, with D possibly being TRBD2 (5 bases). The V end was cut by 3 bases, the J end by 2 bases, with 13 bases between. There are 14 residues in the CDR3. Germline V gene data show CDR1 as SQVTM and CDR2 as ANQGSEA. CDR3 sequence (DNA): TGCAGCGTTGATGTCAGCGGAGTGCAAGAGACCCAGTACTTC. Translated, it gives CSVDVSGVQETQYF.

J is TRBJ2-3 and V is TRBV29-1; 10 nucleotides align to TRBD2. V trimming: 7 bases; J trimming: 2 bases; junction bases outside the gene matches: 9. This CDR3 has 15 amino acids. From germline, CDR1 is SQVTM and CDR2 ANQGSEA. The CDR3 DNA is TGCAGCGGCCACCTTAGCGGGGGGTACACAGATACGCAGTATTTT. Translated, it gives CSGHLSGGYTDTQYF.

This clonotype was seen a handful of times. This chain links TRBV20-1 with TRBJ2-7; TRBD1 might be the D (6 bases). Germline V gene data show CDR1 as DFQATT and CDR2 as SNEGSKA (reference sequence). CDR3 length equals 11 residues. The ends were cut back, 3 bases at V and 5 bases at J, with 8 bases in the middle. The CDR3 spells CSARAGDEQYF. The CDR3 DNA sequence: TGCAGTGCTAGGGCAGGGGACGAGCAGTACTTC.

The V gene is TRBV28, the J gene TRBJ2-2; the D gene is possibly TRBD2 (7 bases). Germline lookup yields CDR1 MDHEN and CDR2 SYDVKM. The CDR3 is made up of 16 amino acids. V shed 3 bases and J shed 1 base, with 12 bases lying between them. CDR3 loop: CASSFGGGRNTGELFF. The CDR3 DNA follows: TGTGCCAGCAGTTTTGGGGGGGGCAGGAACACCGGGGAGCTGTTTTTT.

In its sample, this clonotype was seen many times. The J gene is TRBJ2-3, the V gene TRBV5-8, with a weak D call TRBD2 (6 bases). This CDR3 is built from 17 residues. The V gene's germline CDR1 is SGHTS and CDR2 YDEGEE. Trimming took off 0 bases at V and 7 bases at J, with 21 bases between the two ends. The CDR3 loop reads CASSLAIQGGILNTQYF. The CDR3 nucleotides are TGTGCCAGCAGCTTGGCCATTCAGGGAGGTATCCTAAATACGCAGTATTTT.